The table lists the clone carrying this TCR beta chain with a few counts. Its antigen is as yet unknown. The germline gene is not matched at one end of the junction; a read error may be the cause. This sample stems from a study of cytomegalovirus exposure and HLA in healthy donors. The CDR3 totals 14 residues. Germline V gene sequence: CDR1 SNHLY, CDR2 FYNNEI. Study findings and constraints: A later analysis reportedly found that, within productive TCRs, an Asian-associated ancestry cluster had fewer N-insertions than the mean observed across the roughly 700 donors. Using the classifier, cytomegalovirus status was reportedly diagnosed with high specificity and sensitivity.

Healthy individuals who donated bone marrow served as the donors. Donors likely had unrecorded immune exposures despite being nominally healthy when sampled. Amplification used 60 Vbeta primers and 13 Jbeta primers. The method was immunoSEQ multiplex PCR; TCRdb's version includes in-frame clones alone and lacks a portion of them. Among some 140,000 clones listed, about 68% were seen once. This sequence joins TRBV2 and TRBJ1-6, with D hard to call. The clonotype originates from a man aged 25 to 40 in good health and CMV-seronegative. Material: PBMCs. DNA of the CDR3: TGTGCCAGCAGTGAGATGTCGGCGGATTCACCCCTCAACTTT. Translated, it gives CASSEMSADSPLNF.